These T cell receptor beta chains were read from a single sample in a study of T cell repertoires in cytomegalovirus infection. TCRdb used MiXCR to reprocess the reads, holding one entry per CDR3 protein. The sample lists 150,000 to 200,000 distinct CDR3 sequences, 15% to 20% occurring once. The material sequenced was PBMCs. The receptors here all came from a human donor in good health (CMV status not recorded). Some clones in this sample may be carry-over from other donors' samples. The CDR3 runs from the conserved cysteine through the conserved F or W. A D gene is named only where the DNA matches it firmly. The listing skips clone size in some rows; elsewhere it reads once, few, many or a size class.

v_gene	d_gene	abundance	j_gene	CDR3nt	CDR3aa
TRBV24-1	-	-	TRBJ2-5	TGTGCCACCAGTGATTCTCAGGGGCGGGGGAAAGAGACCCAGTACTTC	CATSDSQGRGKETQYF
TRBV10-3	TRBD1	few	TRBJ1-5	TGTGCCATCAGTGAGTCTTGGGGACAGGGCAATCAGCCCCAGCATTTT	CAISESWGQGNQPQHF
TRBV19	-	-	TRBJ1-2	TGTGCCAGTAGTATGGGACACGGCCATGGGGGCTACACCTTC	CASSMGHGHGGYTF
TRBV7-2	-	few	TRBJ2-2	TGTGCCAGCAGCTTATATGGAAGCGGGGAGCTGTTTTTT	CASSLYGSGELFF
TRBV7-2	TRBD1	many	TRBJ2-5	TGTGCCAGCAGCTTAAATACAGGGGGTATAGAGACCCAGTACTTC	CASSLNTGGIETQYF
TRBV7-9	-	-	TRBJ1-1	TGTGCCATTACGGACACTGAAGCTTTCTTT	CAITDTEAFF
TRBV10-3	-	few	TRBJ1-1	TGTGCCATCAGGGACGACACTGAAGCTTTCTTT	CAIRDDTEAFF
TRBV29-1	-	many	TRBJ2-6	TGCAGCGTTGCTCGGGGGGCTGGAGGGGCCAACGTCCTGACTTTC	CSVARGAGGANVLTF
TRBV5-1	-	many	TRBJ1-1	TGTGCCAGCAGCTCCGGACAGAACACTGAAGCTTTCTTT	CASSSGQNTEAFF
TRBV4-1	-	few	TRBJ2-2	TGCGCCAGCAGCCAGTTCACCGGGGAGCTGTTTTTT	CASSQFTGELFF
TRBV7-6	-	-	TRBJ1-2	TGTGCCAGCACTCCCCAGGCCTTCTGGGGCTACACCTTC	CASTPQAFWGYTF
TRBV6-1	-	-	TRBJ2-7	TGTGCCAGCACCGTGGCCTTGGACAGTTCCTACGAGCAGTACTTC	CASTVALDSSYEQYF
TRBV12-3/TRBV12-4	-	many	TRBJ1-1	TGTGCCAGCAGTTTAGTAGGGGGAGTTTCCACTGAAGCTTTCTTT	CASSLVGGVSTEAFF
TRBV12-3/TRBV12-4	TRBD1	few	TRBJ1-5	TGTGCCAGCGGGACAGGAAGGGGGACCTCGGGTCAGCCCCAGCATTTT	CASGTGRGTSGQPQHF
TRBV7-2	-	many	TRBJ1-2	TGTGCCAGCACCATCCCCTTGGACAGCTCGAGCTATGGCTACACCTTC	CASTIPLDSSSYGYTF
TRBV28	TRBD1	once	TRBJ1-3	TGTGCCAGCAGTTTAGGACAGGGAGAGGTAGCGAACACCATATATTTT	CASSLGQGEVANTIYF
TRBV6-6	TRBD2	many	TRBJ2-7	TGTGCCAGCAGTTACCCCCCTCGCGGGAGTCCCTACGAGCAGTACTTC	CASSYPPRGSPYEQYF
TRBV20-1	-	-	TRBJ2-3	TGCAGTGCCTACCGTAGTGAGGAGGGGCCAGATACGCAGTATTTT	CSAYRSEEGPDTQYF
TRBV28	TRBD1	-	TRBJ2-7	TGTGCCAGCAGTTCGCCCGGGACAGGGGGCGGGTCGGCACTAGGCGAGCAGTACTTC	CASSSPGTGGGSALGEQYF
TRBV12-3/TRBV12-4	-	few	TRBJ1-1	TGTGCCAGCAGTTTAGCAGGGCTGAAAGCTTTCTTT	CASSLAGLKAFF
TRBV6-5	-	many	TRBJ1-2	TGTGCCAGCAGTCCTTTGCCAGGAGGGGGGGGCTACACCTTC	CASSPLPGGGGYTF
TRBV7-3	TRBD2	-	TRBJ2-1	TGTGCCAGCAGCCCCAGCGGGGTAGCGGGAGCTAATGAGCAGTTCTTC	CASSPSGVAGANEQFF
TRBV12-3/TRBV12-4	-	-	TRBJ2-5	TGTGCCAGCAGTTTAATTGGACAGCGTGAGACCCAGTACTTC	CASSLIGQRETQYF
TRBV12-3/TRBV12-4	-	few	TRBJ1-4	TGTGCCAGCAGTTTGAGAGGAGGGGGGCGCGGGTCGGGAGAAAAACTGTTTTTT	CASSLRGGGRGSGEKLFF
TRBV9	TRBD1	-	TRBJ1-6	TGTGCCAGCAGCCCCGGATTCCGGGACAGCAATTCACCCCTCCACTTT	CASSPGFRDSNSPLHF
TRBV6-5	TRBD1	few	TRBJ2-6	TGTGCCAGCAGTTCCTTCACCGGTGGACAGGGGCGGCCTGGGGCCAACGTCCTGACTTTC	CASSSFTGGQGRPGANVLTF
TRBV7-2	TRBD1	many	TRBJ1-2	TGTGCCAGCAGCCAGACAGGGGGCTACACCTTC	CASSQTGGYTF
TRBV7-2	TRBD1	many	TRBJ1-2	TGTGCCAGCAGCACCCGGACAGGGGACGGCTACACCTTC	CASSTRTGDGYTF
TRBV5-5	TRBD1	few	TRBJ2-7	TGTGCCAGCAGCGCGGGACAGGGTAAAGGCGAGCAGTACTTC	CASSAGQGKGEQYF
TRBV7-9	-	-	TRBJ1-2	TGTGCCAGCAGTCCGCCAGGGAGAGCCTATGGCTACACCTTC	CASSPPGRAYGYTF
TRBV5-1	TRBD2	few	TRBJ2-7	TGCGCCAGCAGCTTGACCTGGACTAGCGGAGTCTCCTACGAGCAGTACTTC	CASSLTWTSGVSYEQYF
TRBV11-2	-	-	TRBJ1-1	TGTGACAGCAGCTCATTGGGGGGGGTAACTGAAGCTTTCTTT	CDSSSLGGVTEAFF
TRBV11-2	-	few	TRBJ1-4	TGTGCCAGCAGCATCCGACAGGAGATAACTAATGAAAAACTGTTTTTT	CASSIRQEITNEKLFF